These 3 T cell receptor beta chains originate from one sample sequenced in a study of cytomegalovirus exposure and HLA in healthy donors. Both 60 Vbeta primers and 13 Jbeta primers went into the PCR. Assay used: immunoSEQ multiplex PCR; TCRdb lists only in-frame clones, some missing. In the table there are approximately 180,000 clones, roughly four fifths of which are singletons. Sequencing was done on a sample of PBMCs. These receptors were obtained from a woman aged 18-29 years in good health and CMV-seronegative.

The V gene is TRBV19, the J gene TRBJ1-1; 8 bases fit TRBD1. Germline lookup yields CDR1 LNHDA and CDR2 SQIVND (reference sequence). The CDR3 spans 15 residues. V lost 6 bases to trimming and J lost 5 bases; unmatched junction nucleotides: 11. DNA for the CDR3: TGTGCCAGTAGCTTCCCCGGGACAGGAATAACTGAAGCTTTCTTT. This sequence encodes CASSFPGTGITEAFF. The complete variable domain, with remaining parts taken from reference TRBV19 and TRBJ1-1, reads DGGITQSPKYLFRKEGQNVTLSCEQNLNHDAMYWYRQDPGQGLRLIYYSQIVNDFQKGDIAEGYSVSREKKESFPLTVTSAQKNPTAFYLCASSFPGTGITEAFFGQGTRLTVV.

This clone has just a few counts. The V and J genes are TRBV7-2 and TRBJ2-2; TRBD2 is a possible D gene (6 bases). With 6 bases removed from V and 6 bases from J, the gap between germline ends came to 17 bases. The CDR3 length is 15 residues. Germline assignment: CDR1 SGHTA and CDR2 FQGNSA. The CDR3 DNA follows: TGTGCCAGCAGTTCGGGACTGGCTCCCCCCGGGGAGCTGTTTTTT. Translated: CASSSGLAPPGELFF.

This rearrangement joins TRBV27 to TRBJ2-1; TRBD2 might be the D (5 bases). The ends were cut back, 5 bases at V and 5 bases at J, with 22 bases in the middle. The germline V gene has CDR1 MNHEY and CDR2 SMNVEV (reference sequence). CDR3 size: 17 residues. In DNA, the CDR3 is TGTGCCAGCAGTCCCTCTCAGAGGACTGGCATTAACAATGAGCAGTTCTTC. Translation gives CASSPSQRTGINNEQFF.